A selection of T cell receptor beta chains follows, all from one sample in a study of blood T cells in healthy people across ages. MiXCR, run by TCRdb on the 5' RACE reads, gives a single entry per CDR3 protein. Of around 500,000 distinct CDR3 sequences listed, about 27% are singletons. The same sample was also used in a study of T cells of mothers and their children.

The sequencing sample was made of blood. The receptors originated from a boy between 2 and 10 years old in good health. The CDR3 runs from the conserved cysteine through the conserved F or W. A D gene is named only where the DNA matches it firmly. Size is stated for part of the rows, as once, few or many counts, or as a class when the clone is expanded.

clone size: few; V gene: TRBV4-3; J gene: TRBJ2-2; D gene: -; CDR3 DNA: TGCGCCAGCAGCCAAGAACTGACCGGGGAGCTGTTTTTT; CDR3 protein: CASSQELTGELFF
clone size: -; V gene: TRBV10-3; J gene: TRBJ2-6; D gene: -; CDR3 DNA: TGTGCCGTCGCGATTCAAACCTCTGGGGCCAACGTCCTGACTTTC; CDR3 protein: CAVAIQTSGANVLTF
clone size: few; V gene: TRBV20-1; J gene: TRBJ1-1; D gene: -; CDR3 DNA: TGCAGTGCTAGAGATCCCGGCCGCGAGGCGGGTGAAGCTTTCTTT; CDR3 protein: CSARDPGREAGEAFF
clone size: few; V gene: TRBV6-5; J gene: TRBJ1-2; D gene: -; CDR3 DNA: TGTGCCAGCAGTTACTCGTCAAGGGACGGCTACACCTTC; CDR3 protein: CASSYSSRDGYTF
clone size: -; V gene: TRBV7-9; J gene: TRBJ1-2; D gene: -; CDR3 DNA: TGTGCCAGCAGCTCGAACAGGGCCTATGGCTACACCTTC; CDR3 protein: CASSSNRAYGYTF
clone size: -; V gene: TRBV5-4; J gene: TRBJ2-1; D gene: TRBD1; CDR3 DNA: TGTGCCAGCAGCTTACCGGGACAGGTCTACAATGAGCAGTTCTTC; CDR3 protein: CASSLPGQVYNEQFF
clone size: -; V gene: TRBV20-1; J gene: TRBJ2-7; D gene: -; CDR3 DNA: TGCAGTGCCCCCTTGGCCGGGGAGCAGTACTTC; CDR3 protein: CSAPLAGEQYF
clone size: -; V gene: TRBV6-5; J gene: TRBJ1-6; D gene: TRBD1; CDR3 DNA: TGTGCCAGCAGTTCCACCGGGACAGGGGAATCACCCCTCCACTTT; CDR3 protein: CASSSTGTGESPLHF
clone size: -; V gene: TRBV5-1; J gene: TRBJ1-1; D gene: -; CDR3 DNA: TGCGCCAGCAGCTTGGGGGGACACTCTGCCGTCACTGAAGCTTTCTTT; CDR3 protein: CASSLGGHSAVTEAFF
clone size: few; V gene: TRBV12-3/TRBV12-4; J gene: TRBJ2-3; D gene: -; CDR3 DNA: TGTGCCAGCAGTTTAGTCCCCACTCGGGATACGCAGTATTTT; CDR3 protein: CASSLVPTRDTQYF
clone size: -; V gene: TRBV9; J gene: TRBJ2-3; D gene: TRBD2; CDR3 DNA: TGTGCCAGCAGCGTAGGGACTAGCGGGGCCGGAGGGCAGTATTTT; CDR3 protein: CASSVGTSGAGGQYF
clone size: -; V gene: TRBV5-1; J gene: TRBJ1-2; D gene: -; CDR3 DNA: TGCGCCAGCTTCGGCCAACAGGGCGCGGATGGCTACACCTTC; CDR3 protein: CASFGQQGADGYTF
clone size: -; V gene: TRBV3-1; J gene: TRBJ1-5; D gene: -; CDR3 DNA: TGTGCCAGCAACCGGCCCCCCGCGAGTAGCAATCAGCCCCAGCATTTT; CDR3 protein: CASNRPPASSNQPQHF
clone size: few; V gene: TRBV29-1; J gene: TRBJ1-5; D gene: -; CDR3 DNA: TGCAGCGTTGTCACAGGATTCAGCAATCAGCCCCAGCATTTT; CDR3 protein: CSVVTGFSNQPQHF
clone size: -; V gene: TRBV9; J gene: TRBJ1-2; D gene: -; CDR3 DNA: TGTGCCAGCAGCGTAGGGCAGGGCCATGGCTACACCTTC; CDR3 protein: CASSVGQGHGYTF
clone size: many; V gene: TRBV27; J gene: TRBJ1-5; D gene: -; CDR3 DNA: TGTGCCAGCAGTTCCCAGGGACCCAATCAGCCCCAGCATTTT; CDR3 protein: CASSSQGPNQPQHF
clone size: -; V gene: TRBV4-3; J gene: TRBJ2-6; D gene: -; CDR3 DNA: TGCGCCAGCAGCCAAGGACCGAGCTCTGGGGCCAACGTCCTGACTTTC; CDR3 protein: CASSQGPSSGANVLTF
clone size: -; V gene: TRBV27; J gene: TRBJ2-7; D gene: -; CDR3 DNA: TGTGCCAGCAGTCAATATAACGAGCAGTACTTC; CDR3 protein: CASSQYNEQYF
clone size: -; V gene: TRBV7-2; J gene: TRBJ1-2; D gene: TRBD1; CDR3 DNA: TGTGCCAGCAGCTTATTTACAGGGGGTACCTATGGCTACACCTTC; CDR3 protein: CASSLFTGGTYGYTF
clone size: -; V gene: TRBV4-3; J gene: TRBJ1-1; D gene: -; CDR3 DNA: TGCGCCAGCAGCCAAGATTGGGGGCAGGGCACTGAAGCTTTCTTT; CDR3 protein: CASSQDWGQGTEAFF
clone size: few; V gene: TRBV20-1; J gene: TRBJ2-5; D gene: -; CDR3 DNA: TGCAGTGCTAGCGCGGTGATGCTGGCAGAGACCCAGTACTTC; CDR3 protein: CSASAVMLAETQYF
clone size: -; V gene: TRBV15; J gene: TRBJ2-7; D gene: -; CDR3 DNA: TGTGCCACCAGCAGAGAAAGGGTCTGGTCCTACGAGCAGTACTTC; CDR3 protein: CATSRERVWSYEQYF
clone size: -; V gene: TRBV12-3/TRBV12-4; J gene: TRBJ1-1; D gene: TRBD1; CDR3 DNA: TGTGCCAGCAGTTTAGCGCGGGACAGGGTTGAAGCTTTCTTT; CDR3 protein: CASSLARDRVEAFF
clone size: -; V gene: TRBV5-1; J gene: TRBJ2-1; D gene: TRBD1; CDR3 DNA: TGCGCCAGCAGCCCGGGACAGTGGCCCGGGAATGAGCAGTTCTTC; CDR3 protein: CASSPGQWPGNEQFF
clone size: once; V gene: TRBV6-2/TRBV6-3; J gene: TRBJ1-2; D gene: -; CDR3 DNA: TGTGCCAGCAGCGGGCCGTCAACTAACTATGGCTACACCTTC; CDR3 protein: CASSGPSTNYGYTF
clone size: few; V gene: TRBV12-3/TRBV12-4; J gene: TRBJ1-2; D gene: -; CDR3 DNA: TGTGCCAGCAGTCAGGGTTCCGGCTACACCTTC; CDR3 protein: CASSQGSGYTF
clone size: few; V gene: TRBV7-9; J gene: TRBJ2-7; D gene: TRBD1; CDR3 DNA: TGTGCCAGCAGCCAGGGGACAGGGGGTTTCAACGAGCAGTACTTC; CDR3 protein: CASSQGTGGFNEQYF
clone size: few; V gene: TRBV7-2; J gene: TRBJ2-5; D gene: TRBD1; CDR3 DNA: TGTGCCAGCAGCTTATCCCGGGACAGCCAAGAGACCCAGTACTTC; CDR3 protein: CASSLSRDSQETQYF
clone size: -; V gene: TRBV3-1; J gene: TRBJ2-1; D gene: -; CDR3 DNA: TGTGCCAGCAGAGAGGAGGGTCCTGGAGGTTATGAGCAGTTCTTC; CDR3 protein: CASREEGPGGYEQFF
clone size: -; V gene: TRBV27; J gene: TRBJ2-7; D gene: TRBD1; CDR3 DNA: TGTGCCAGCAGTTTATCTAGGGGGCTTACCTACGAGCAGTACTTC; CDR3 protein: CASSLSRGLTYEQYF
clone size: few; V gene: TRBV4-3; J gene: TRBJ2-5; D gene: -; CDR3 DNA: TGCGCCAGCAGTCCAGGTCCCGAAGAGACCCAGTACTTC; CDR3 protein: CASSPGPEETQYF
clone size: -; V gene: TRBV7-9; J gene: TRBJ2-2; D gene: TRBD1; CDR3 DNA: TGTGCCAGCAGCCCGGACAGGCCCAGGGCCGGGGAGCTGTTTTTT; CDR3 protein: CASSPDRPRAGELFF
clone size: -; V gene: TRBV7-6; J gene: TRBJ2-7; D gene: -; CDR3 DNA: TGTGCCAGCAGCTTAGGGCAGACCTTATATAGCGAGCAGTACTTC; CDR3 protein: CASSLGQTLYSEQYF
clone size: few; V gene: TRBV5-1; J gene: TRBJ2-5; D gene: TRBD1; CDR3 DNA: TGCGCCAGCAGCAACGGACAGGGAGAGACCCAGTACTTC; CDR3 protein: CASSNGQGETQYF
clone size: few; V gene: TRBV6-2/TRBV6-3; J gene: TRBJ2-3; D gene: TRBD2; CDR3 DNA: TGTGCCAGCAGCCCTTTTGGGCGGGAGGGCAAGGATACGCAGTATTTT; CDR3 protein: CASSPFGREGKDTQYF
clone size: few; V gene: TRBV3-1; J gene: TRBJ1-2; D gene: -; CDR3 DNA: TGTGCCAGCAGCCCGAGCCCCCACCCAGGCTATGGCTACACCTTC; CDR3 protein: CASSPSPHPGYGYTF
clone size: few; V gene: TRBV20-1; J gene: TRBJ1-2; D gene: TRBD1; CDR3 DNA: TGCAGTGCCCAAGGAGGGGGCGAGGGCTACACCTTC; CDR3 protein: CSAQGGGEGYTF
clone size: -; V gene: TRBV7-2; J gene: TRBJ2-7; D gene: TRBD2; CDR3 DNA: TGTGCCAGCAGCCTCCAGACTAGCGGGAGTTACGAGCAGTACTTC; CDR3 protein: CASSLQTSGSYEQYF
clone size: few; V gene: TRBV12-3/TRBV12-4; J gene: TRBJ2-7; D gene: -; CDR3 DNA: TGTGCCAGCAGTTCCAACCGCTACGAGCAGTACTTC; CDR3 protein: CASSSNRYEQYF
clone size: -; V gene: TRBV5-1; J gene: TRBJ2-7; D gene: -; CDR3 DNA: TGCGCCAGCAGCTTGGGGGCAGATGACTACGAGCAGTACTTC; CDR3 protein: CASSLGADDYEQYF
clone size: -; V gene: TRBV29-1; J gene: TRBJ1-1; D gene: -; CDR3 DNA: TGCAGCGTTGAACTCTGGCTGTTGAACACTGAAGCTTTCTTT; CDR3 protein: CSVELWLLNTEAFF
clone size: -; V gene: TRBV7-2; J gene: TRBJ1-2; D gene: -; CDR3 DNA: TGTGCCAGCAGCTTAGAGGCAGGGTTGGGTACAACCTACACCTTC; CDR3 protein: CASSLEAGLGTTYTF
clone size: -; V gene: TRBV29-1; J gene: TRBJ2-7; D gene: -; CDR3 DNA: TGCAGCGTTGAAGAAGGCCGGGGGCGATCCTACGAGCAGTACTTC; CDR3 protein: CSVEEGRGRSYEQYF
clone size: -; V gene: TRBV7-9; J gene: TRBJ2-3; D gene: -; CDR3 DNA: TGTGCCAGCAGCTTCGCAGGGCGTAGCACAGATACGCAGTATTTT; CDR3 protein: CASSFAGRSTDTQYF
clone size: many; V gene: TRBV7-6; J gene: TRBJ2-7; D gene: -; CDR3 DNA: TGTGCCAGCAGCCCCGGACCCAACTACGAGCAGTACTTC; CDR3 protein: CASSPGPNYEQYF
clone size: -; V gene: TRBV6-5; J gene: TRBJ2-2; D gene: TRBD2; CDR3 DNA: TGTGCCAGCAGTTATCTAGCGGGGAACACCGGGGAGCTGTTTTTT; CDR3 protein: CASSYLAGNTGELFF
clone size: -; V gene: TRBV20-1; J gene: TRBJ2-1; D gene: TRBD2; CDR3 DNA: TGCAGTGCTCCAACTAGCGGGAGTACCAATGAGCAGTTCTTC; CDR3 protein: CSAPTSGSTNEQFF
clone size: -; V gene: TRBV29-1; J gene: TRBJ1-5; D gene: -; CDR3 DNA: TGCAGCGTTGGCTCGGCAAATCAGCCCCAGCATTTT; CDR3 protein: CSVGSANQPQHF
clone size: few; V gene: TRBV29-1; J gene: TRBJ2-2; D gene: -; CDR3 DNA: TGCAGCGTTGCTGGGACGGTCAACACCGGGGAGCTGTTTTTT; CDR3 protein: CSVAGTVNTGELFF
clone size: few; V gene: TRBV7-2; J gene: TRBJ2-7; D gene: -; CDR3 DNA: TGTGCCAGCAGCATCCTCAGGGGATACGAGCAGTACTTC; CDR3 protein: CASSILRGYEQYF